The 10 T cell receptor beta chains listed next were all sequenced from one sample in a study of CD8+ T cells in alopecia areata. RNA extraction was followed by reverse transcription into cDNA, which acted as the sequencing template. Assay: immunoSEQ multiplex PCR; the TCRdb copy retains only in-frame clones and omits some. The sample gives about 19,000 clones, none seen only once, and the top ten clones hold around a third. Sorting used CD4, CD8alpha, NKG2D, NKG2ACE and other markers on pooled cutaneous lymph node cells. The source material was CD8+ T cells sorted from a lymph node. The receptors derive from a C3H/HeJ mouse with alopecia areata. This strain has MHC haplotype H2-k.

This clone showed up many times. Gene names denote mouse genes. The read terminates 4 residues before the CDR3 end, so the remaining end is supplied by the germline J gene. The V call is TRBV13-1, the J call TRBJ2-3; D perhaps matches TRBD1 (6 bases). Germline assignment: CDR1 NSHNY and CDR2 SYGAGN. The CDR3 covers 12 residues. CDR3 DNA (partial): TGTGCCAGCAGTGCACAGGGAGAA. Translation gives CASSAQGE. The whole CDR3 sequence is CASSAQGETLYF.

This clone was counted only a few times. These gene names are mouse names. From the germline J gene comes the end of the CDR3, since the read stops 4 residues before it. J is TRBJ1-4 and V is TRBV19, with D hard to call. This CDR3 region has 13 residues. Germline V gene data show CDR1 as FNHDT and CDR2 as SITEND (reference sequence). V was clipped by 3 bases and J by 1 base, with 4 bases between them. The CDR3 spells CASSTSSNERLFF. The CDR3 DNA, read in part, is TGTGCCAGCAGTACAAGTTCCAACGAA.

About this clone: The gene symbols are mouse symbols. Read data end 4 residues before the CDR3 end; the end is taken from the germline J gene. The chain uses TRBV1 and TRBJ1-1; D uncertain. V lost 3 bases and J lost 0, with 8 bases in between. Germline V gene lookup returns CDR1 NSQYPW and CDR2 LRSPGD (reference sequence). The CDR3 totals 14 residues. CDR3 in amino acids: CTCSARHANTEVFF. The CDR3 DNA, read in part, is TGCACCTGCAGTGCTAGACACGCAAACACA.

The sample holds a few counts of this clone. Gene labels here are mouse ones. Read sequence stops 4 residues before the CDR3 end, and the germline J gene provides the missing end. The chain has TRBV17 and TRBJ1-1; 10 bases align to TRBD1. Germline V gene sequence: CDR1 MNHDT, CDR2 YYDKIL. V lost 5 bases to trimming and J lost 1 base; unmatched junction nucleotides: 4. The CDR3 covers 15 residues. CDR3 bases read: TGTGCTAGCAGTTTCCGGACAGGGGGAAACACA. Protein: CASSFRTGGNT. The CDR3 as a whole reads CASSFRTGGNTEVFF. Full variable domain (outside the CDR3, taken from reference TRBV17 and TRBJ1-1): DTTVKQNPRYKLARVGKPVNLICSQTMNHDTMYWYQKKPNQAPKLLLFYYDKILNREADTFEKFQSSRPNNSFCSLYIGSAGLEYSAMYLCASSFRTGGNTEVFFGKGTRLTVV.

This clone has only a few counts. Genes and germline come from the mouse. The CDR3 end lies 4 residues beyond the end of the read and is filled in from the germline J gene. The chain uses TRBV13-2 and TRBJ2-7; no firm D call. V lost 5 bases to trimming and J lost 0 bases, with 9 bases between them. CDR3 length: 13 amino acids. Germline V gives CDR1 NNHNN, CDR2 SYGAGS (reference sequence). The CDR3 sequence: CASGPDTSYEQYF. The covered CDR3 bases are TGTGCCAGCGGCCCCGACACCTCCTAT.

On this clone itself: Here the gene names and germline are mouse. Read sequence stops 4 residues before the CDR3 end, and the germline J gene provides the missing end. V gene TRBV13-1 combines with J gene TRBJ2-1, with unresolved D. Per the germline V gene, CDR1 is NSHNY and CDR2 is SYGAGN. The CDR3 extends over 13 amino acids. V was pared by 2 bases and J by 2 bases, with 5 bases between. CDR3 bases read: TGTGCCAGCAGTGAACAAGACTATGCT. Translated, it gives CASSEQDYA. The full CDR3 sequence reads CASSEQDYAEQFF.

To note about this clone: Gene names are the mouse ones. The part of the CDR3 DNA that was read is TGTGCCAGCAGTATTTGGGGACAGAAGAACGAA. Translating gives CASSIWGQKNE. The entire CDR3 protein is CASSIWGQKNERLFF. The V call is TRBV19, the J call TRBJ1-4; 7 bases line up with TRBD1. The read comes to an end 4 residues before the CDR3 does, leaving the germline J gene to fill in the end. V was clipped by 2 bases and J by 5 bases; unmatched bases: 6. Germline CDR1 FNHDT, CDR2 SITEND (reference sequence). The CDR3 is made up of 15 amino acids.

This clone has ten or more counts. Each gene name is a mouse one. The read terminates 4 residues ahead of where the CDR3 ends, so the germline J gene completes it. The V and J genes are TRBV13-3 and TRBJ2-7, with D perhaps TRBD1 (6 bases). This CDR3 spans 15 amino acids. Between the trimmed V and J ends, which lost 2 bases and 0 bases, there was a span of 12 bases. Per germline, CDR1 NNHDY and CDR2 SYVADS. The CDR3 spells CASSEDGQSSYEQYF. The sequenced part of the CDR3 DNA is TGTGCCAGCAGTGAAGATGGACAGAGCTCCTAT.

As regards this clone: The genes and germline here are from mouse. The read comes to an end 4 residues before the CDR3 does, leaving the germline J gene to fill in the end. The J gene is TRBJ1-4, the V gene TRBV13-1, with D possibly matching TRBD1 (5 bases). From germline, CDR1 is NSHNY and CDR2 SYGAGN. This CDR3 has 15 amino acids. V dropped 0 bases and J dropped 4 bases, with 10 bases sitting between them. CDR3 DNA, as far as it was read: TGTGCCAGCAGTGATGCAGCAGGGAACAACGAA. Its protein is CASSDAAGNNE. The CDR3 reads in full as CASSDAAGNNERLFF.

Turning to this clone: Mouse gene names and germline throughout. The DNA ends 4 residues before the CDR3 does, and the rest of the CDR3 is filled in from the germline J gene. The V call is TRBV12-2, the J call TRBJ2-1, with 7 bases that match TRBD1. V lost 0 bases, J lost 6 bases, and 7 bases stayed unmatched. The germline CDR1 and CDR2 sequences are SGHLS and HYDKME. The CDR3 loop spans 15 amino acids. CDR3 amino acids: CASSLGPGGLAEQFF. The CDR3 DNA, read in part, is TGTGCCAGCTCTCTCGGGCCAGGGGGTCTTGCT.